This T cell receptor (beta chain) originates from a study of blood T cell repertoires in COVID-19. About the research overall: Acute-phase and convalescent COVID-19 samples originated in the United States, Italy and Spain. PBMCs, B-cell-depleted T cells, or T cells were the source of the cDNA or gDNA that made up the material.

In the authors' methods: Amplification with reference gene primers provided the estimates of nucleated cell counts. This table comes from immunoSEQ multiplex PCR, and its TCRdb copy is limited to in-frame clones, with some not included. That table supplies the V and J calls and clone size; D and trimming were determined from the DNA. The profile shows approximately 350,000 clones, approximately 89% of them singletons. Specimen: peripheral blood. The TCR comes from a young woman who had recovered from COVID-19.

The CDR3 here is CASSYLAANEQFF. In nucleotides, the CDR3 is TGTGCCAGCAGTTACCTAGCCGCCAATGAGCAGTTCTTC. The chain employs TRBV6-2 or TRBV6-3 and TRBJ2-1, with D possibly matching TRBD2 (5 bases). Germline CDR1 and CDR2: MNHEY and SVGEGT. CDR3 length: 13 residues. The V and J ends lost 2 bases and 6 bases respectively, with 8 bases between them.